A selection of T cell receptor beta chains follows, all from one sample in a study of blood T cells in healthy people across ages. TCRdb re-analysed the 5' RACE reads in MiXCR, keeping a single row per CDR3 protein. Of approximately 900,000 distinct CDR3 sequences listed, just under 30% are singletons. The same data also went into a second study, on T cells of mothers and their children.

Sequencing used blood. All receptors come from a woman in her thirties or forties in good health. Each CDR3 is given with its conserved first and last residue. The order of the fields is CDR3 length, V gene, J gene, clone size, D gene, CDR3 DNA, CDR3 protein. The D gene is left open where the match is weak. A clone size is listed for some rows: how often the clone was seen (once, few, many), or a class if it is expanded.

16	TRBV9	TRBJ1-5	few	TRBD1	TGTGCCAGCAGCGTAGGAGGGGGCGGCAGCAATCAGCCCCAGCATTTT	CASSVGGGGSNQPQHF
14	TRBV5-1	TRBJ2-7	many	-	TGCGCCAGCAGCTTGGATCCTTTGGTGTACGAGCAGTACTTC	CASSLDPLVYEQYF
15	TRBV28	TRBJ2-1	many	-	TGTGCCAGCAGTTTCTACCCGCCAGGGTTCAATGAGCAGTTCTTC	CASSFYPPGFNEQFF
14	TRBV4-3	TRBJ2-7	-	TRBD2	TGCGCCAGCAGCCGATCGGGGGGGACCGGCGAGCAGTACTTC	CASSRSGGTGEQYF
16	TRBV28	TRBJ1-2	-	-	TGTGCCAGCAGTTCCCGGGACGCCAGTGGCACGGATGGCTACACCTTC	CASSSRDASGTDGYTF
15	TRBV7-2	TRBJ2-7	-	TRBD1	TGTGCCAGCAGCTTAGACGGACAGGAATCCTACGAGCAGTACTTC	CASSLDGQESYEQYF
15	TRBV7-2	TRBJ2-1	many	-	TGTGCCAGCAGCTTAACCCCGGGACAACACAATGAGCAGTTCTTC	CASSLTPGQHNEQFF
15	TRBV7-9	TRBJ2-3	-	-	TGTGCCAGCAGCTTAGAAGCCCCAGCGAGTTCTACGCAGTATTTT	CASSLEAPASSTQYF
14	TRBV7-2	TRBJ2-5	-	-	TGTGCCAGCAGCTTAGTGAACTTCGGAGAGACCCAGTACTTC	CASSLVNFGETQYF
16	TRBV12-3/TRBV12-4	TRBJ2-7	-	TRBD2	TGTGCCAGCAGTTTGACCTTAACGGGGGGACCCTACGAGCAGTACTTC	CASSLTLTGGPYEQYF
14	TRBV5-1	TRBJ2-7	few	-	TGCGCCAGCAGCTTGTTACTATCGAGCTACGAGCAGTACTTC	CASSLLLSSYEQYF
15	TRBV7-9	TRBJ2-5	-	-	TGTGCCAGCAGCTACACCGGGACAACCGGAGAGACCCAGTACTTC	CASSYTGTTGETQYF
15	TRBV5-1	TRBJ1-4	-	TRBD1	TGCGCCAGCAGCTTAGGCAGGGGGTCTAATGAAAAACTGTTTTTT	CASSLGRGSNEKLFF
16	TRBV4-3	TRBJ1-2	few	-	TGCGCCAGCAGCCAAGACGGGGGGGCGGTGCAGAGGGGCTACACCTTC	CASSQDGGAVQRGYTF
16	TRBV7-8	TRBJ1-5	few	-	TGTGCCAGCAGCTTAGCCCGGTTCACCTCAAATCAGCCCCAGCATTTT	CASSLARFTSNQPQHF
15	TRBV10-3	TRBJ2-5	many	TRBD2	TGTGCCATCAGTGTTAGCGGGGGGCGCCAGGAGACCCAGTACTTC	CAISVSGGRQETQYF
14	TRBV7-3	TRBJ1-6	few	-	TGTGCCAGCAGCTCTTGGGTGAGGAATTCACCCCTCCACTTT	CASSSWVRNSPLHF
13	TRBV29-1	TRBJ2-4	-	-	TGCAGCTCCGGGGGTGGCGGGTACAATGAGCAGTACTTC	CSSGGGGYNEQYF
16	TRBV28	TRBJ2-1	-	TRBD1	TGTGCCAGCAGTTTATTAGGGACAGGGGTGGGCGATGAGCAGTTCTTC	CASSLLGTGVGDEQFF
13	TRBV5-1	TRBJ2-1	-	-	TGCGCCAGCATCGAAGGTTCCAGGAGTGAGCAGTTCTTC	CASIEGSRSEQFF
15	TRBV27	TRBJ1-2	many	TRBD1	TGTGCCAGCCGACTTCGACAGGGGGCGAACTATGGCTACACCTTC	CASRLRQGANYGYTF
16	TRBV28	TRBJ1-2	-	-	TGTGCCAGCAGTTTTAAGGCAGGGGAGTTTAACTATGGCTACACCTTC	CASSFKAGEFNYGYTF
18	TRBV5-1	TRBJ2-5	-	TRBD2	TGCGCCAGCAGCTCGGACAAACTTGGACTAGCGGGCCCGGAGACCCAGTACTTC	CASSSDKLGLAGPETQYF
14	TRBV12-3/TRBV12-4	TRBJ1-1	-	-	TGTGCCAGCAGTTTTGGGAACGGAAACACTGAAGCTTTCTTT	CASSFGNGNTEAFF
12	TRBV6-2/TRBV6-3	TRBJ1-1	few	-	TGTGCCAGCATAGGGTACGGGACTGAAGCTTTCTTT	CASIGYGTEAFF
16	TRBV6-5	TRBJ2-6	-	-	TGTGCCAGCAGCCGCGCAGGTCCTTCTGGGGCCAACGTCCTGACTTTC	CASSRAGPSGANVLTF
15	TRBV10-3	TRBJ2-1	many	-	TGTGCCATCCCTGGGGTGGTACCTACCTACAATGAGCAGTTCTTC	CAIPGVVPTYNEQFF
15	TRBV9	TRBJ1-6	-	-	TGTGCCAGCAGCGGTGACAGTGGCCTCAATTCACCCCTCCACTTT	CASSGDSGLNSPLHF
13	TRBV15	TRBJ2-1	-	-	TGTGCCACCAGCAGAGACCGGGCCGATGAGCAGTTCTTC	CATSRDRADEQFF
14	TRBV7-2	TRBJ1-5	many	-	TGTGCCAGCAGCCAGACAGGCTTAAATCAGCCCCAGCATTTT	CASSQTGLNQPQHF
14	TRBV6-2/TRBV6-3	TRBJ2-7	many	-	TGTGCCAGCCGACTCCCTCCACCCAATCTCGAGCAGTACTTC	CASRLPPPNLEQYF
13	TRBV20-1	TRBJ2-3	-	TRBD2	TGCAGTGCTACCGGGGGGGGAACAGATACGCAGTATTTT	CSATGGGTDTQYF
14	TRBV6-1	TRBJ2-5	few	-	TGTGCCAGCAGTGAAACAGGCCGTAAAGAGACCCAGTACTTC	CASSETGRKETQYF
16	TRBV4-1	TRBJ2-1	many	-	TGCGCCAGCAGCCAAGCGGAAGGCGTCTCCTACAATGAGCAGTTCTTC	CASSQAEGVSYNEQFF
14	TRBV5-5	TRBJ2-7	-	TRBD2	TGTGCCAGCAGCACAAGGACTAGCGCATACGAGCAGTACTTC	CASSTRTSAYEQYF
17	TRBV9	TRBJ1-5	once	-	TGTGCCAGCAGTTACGGGAAGGGGCCTGAGGGCAATCAGCCCCAGCATTTT	CASSYGKGPEGNQPQHF
14	TRBV18	TRBJ2-4	-	-	TGTGCCAGCTCACGACGTGTCAGCCAAAACATTCAGTACTTC	CASSRRVSQNIQYF
17	TRBV3-1	TRBJ2-1	-	-	TGTGCCAGCAGCCAAGATATGTTAGACAGCCGCTACAATGAGCAGTTCTTC	CASSQDMLDSRYNEQFF
15	TRBV12-3/TRBV12-4	TRBJ2-7	few	-	TGTGCCAGCAGCAGCCCGGTTGGATGGGTCCACGAGCAGTACTTC	CASSSPVGWVHEQYF
16	TRBV4-1	TRBJ2-1	many	TRBD2	TGCGCCAGCAGCCAAGATACGCGGGGGTTTTACAATGAGCAGTTCTTC	CASSQDTRGFYNEQFF
13	TRBV12-3/TRBV12-4	TRBJ2-5	-	-	TGTGCCAGCAGTTTCGGGGCGGCTGAGACCCAGTACTTC	CASSFGAAETQYF
15	TRBV28	TRBJ2-3	few	-	TGTGCCAGCAGTTCTAATCGGGACATCACAGATACGCAGTATTTT	CASSSNRDITDTQYF
12	TRBV7-2	TRBJ2-7	many	-	TGTGCCAGCAGCTTAGTAATTCACGAGCAGTACTTC	CASSLVIHEQYF
14	TRBV20-1	TRBJ2-7	-	-	TGCAGTGTTAGACCGGGGGGCAACTGGTACGAGCAGTACTTC	CSVRPGGNWYEQYF